Reported below is one T cell receptor (beta chain). Only a few counts were recorded for this clonotype. Its antigen specificity is not known. Base qualities were left out, and no much larger clone turns up one base away. Preparation of the library involved RACE. The listed sequencing device is NextSeq 500. During library preparation, unique molecular identifiers were attached to individual cDNA molecules so that TCRs could be counted in a quantitative, reproducible way. From each blood RNA sample, both TCR alpha and TCR beta chains were sequenced. Per the source publication's procedure: A median of around 100,000 TCRs per sample was observed, with a range of about 20,000 to 700,000. V, J and CDR3 annotation of the TCR reads was performed with the Decombinator software suite. To make PS versus PT1 abundance plots, every sample was subsampled to the same number of TCRs (28,000). Expanded TCRs were defined as absent before sensitization and observed at least eight times at the 2-week time point. TCRdb ran its own pipeline on the public reads, namely fastp trimming at Q25 and MiXCR clone calling, and kept in-frame beta chains. A single entry per CDR3 protein holds the most common genes and DNA from its merged rows. These V and J calls originate from TCRdb's pipeline instead of the authors' own analysis. The sample has 350,000 or so distinct CDR3 sequences on record, around 7% of them singletons. 8.4% of the sample lies in the top ten.

This sample is part of a study of human T cells and chemical hapten exposure (dated by TCRdb to 2020 to 2022). Background on the whole study: For sensitization, 2% DPC in acetone was applied to a roughly 2 cm by roughly 2 cm area of upper inner arm skin. Blood samples were taken from patients before sensitization (week 0) and then at 2, 6 and about 24 weeks after DPC sensitization. Most of the patients in the cohort were female, and the cohort covered alopecia areata with under or over 50% scalp involvement, alopecia totalis and alopecia universalis. Patch testing was performed on the upper back with Finn chambers containing 0.01% DPC, and the patch tests were scored after 6 days according to International Contact Dermatitis Research Group standards. In alopecia patients, the study followed how the peripheral blood TCR repertoire changed in vivo over primary and secondary sensitization to diphenylcyclopropenone (DPC), a hapten. The libraries were sequenced as a pool, and the TCR yield per sample differed mostly because of small variations in library volumes within the pool. For TCR sequencing, blood came from 25 to 35 alopecia patients at anywhere from one to four time points (pre-sensitization, 2, 6 and 24 weeks). Patients additionally received weekly therapeutic DPC doses to the scalp throughout the approximately 25-week study period. General conclusions and limits of the study: A positive correlation was found between the number of PT1 expanded TCRs and patch test score, with significance reached at thresholds 8, 16 and 32 but not 4. Because every patient had alopecia, a presumed autoimmune disease, the patients' immune response might differ from that of healthy individuals. Repeated subsampling changed both the strength of the expansion versus patch-test correlation and the threshold at which the correlation became significant. Compared with pre-sensitization or healthy control sets, expanded TCRs formed significantly more large CDR3 similarity clusters, which is consistent with antigen-driven responses. The number of TCRs above 1 in 1000 frequency did not change with DPC sensitization; there was no evidence of global repertoire structure alterations.

Reading the label with the study, this specimen's time point is: patch test 1, 2 weeks after DPC sensitization. This specimen's treatment or condition label, interpreted: therapeutic diphenylcyclopropenone sensitization with weekly scalp DPC. At every patch-test visit, the blood draw took place before the patch test was put on. Eligible patients were aged 18 to 70, diagnosed with alopecia, deemed suitable for DPC therapy, and excluded if pregnant. Total RNA was extracted from unfractionated whole blood collected in Tempus Blood RNA tubes. Sequences MDHEN (CDR1) and SYDVKM (CDR2) are obtained from the germline V gene. Deletion took 3 bases off V and 4 bases off J, with a span of 13 bases between the germline ends. Reading from cysteine to phenylalanine, the CDR3 counts 15 amino acids. The sequence is cut down to CDR3 DNA, 45 bases in frame from base 1.

The receptor chain draws on TRBV28 and TRBJ1-5; TRBD1 is a weak D gene call, 6 bases matching. This sequence was found in a woman between 18 and 29 years old with alopecia areata. Some clones in this sample may be carry-over from other donors' samples. Here the sequenced sample was whole blood, taken in connection with sensitization to the hapten diphenylcyclopropenone (DPC). The CDR3 region: CASSLTGLINQPQHF. The bases read TGTGCCAGCAGTTTGACAGGACTCATTAATCAGCCCCAGCATTTT.